Detailed here is one T cell receptor beta chain. Genomic DNA, the template, was used for profiling of the TCR beta VDJ and CDR3. MiXCR, applied by TCRdb to the reads, yields one record per CDR3 protein. In the table there are about 180,000 distinct CDR3 sequences, around half of which are singletons. The sample originates from a study of CD8+CD57+ T cells in acquired aplastic anemia. Study at large: Mean DNA quantity obtained from sorted CD4+ and CD8+ cells was 3 to 3.5 ug.

With V trimmed by 8 bases and J by 4 bases, 10 bases remained unmatched. Germline CDR1 SNHLY, CDR2 FYNNEI. This CDR3 comprises 14 residues. This clonotype originated in a human donor in good health. The sequenced sample consisted of sorted CD4+, CD8+, or CD8+CD57+ T cells (not recorded which) from PBMCs. This chain connects TRBV2 to TRBJ1-1, with 7 bases identical to TRBD1. CDR3: CASAREGATTEAFF. The CDR3, as DNA: TGTGCCAGCGCTCGCGAGGGGGCGACCACTGAAGCTTTCTTT. The full variable domain, rest sourced from reference TRBV2 and TRBJ1-1, is EPEVTQTPSHQVTQMGQEVILRCVPISNHLYFYWYRQILGQKVEFLVSFYNNEISEKSEIFDDQFSVERPDGSNFTLKIRSTKLEDSAMYFCASAREGATTEAFFGQGTRLTVV.